Sequencing of this TCR beta chain was carried out in a study of blood T cell repertoires in COVID-19. About the study: PBMCs, B-cell-depleted T cells, or T cells provided the cDNA or gDNA that made up the material.

V was shortened by 0 bases and J by 5 bases, with 16 bases between the two germline ends. Germline CDR1 LGHDT, CDR2 YNNKEL (reference sequence). There are 16 residues in the CDR3. TCRdb's copy holds only in-frame clones and misses some; the assay was immunoSEQ multiplex PCR. The table includes about 370,000 clones, approximately 93% detected once. The study recruited people aged 18 to 89 years across more than 20 US areas. This chain links TRBV3-1 (or the pseudogene TRBV3-2) with TRBJ2-5; D not resolved. This clonotype originated in a woman aged 40-49 years who had been exposed to COVID-19. Sequenced material: PBMCs or T cells enriched from blood (not recorded which). The CDR3 DNA is TGTGCCAGCAGCCAAGATCTCTTTTCGGGTCGGGAGACCCAGTACTTC. It yields the protein CASSQDLFSGRETQYF.